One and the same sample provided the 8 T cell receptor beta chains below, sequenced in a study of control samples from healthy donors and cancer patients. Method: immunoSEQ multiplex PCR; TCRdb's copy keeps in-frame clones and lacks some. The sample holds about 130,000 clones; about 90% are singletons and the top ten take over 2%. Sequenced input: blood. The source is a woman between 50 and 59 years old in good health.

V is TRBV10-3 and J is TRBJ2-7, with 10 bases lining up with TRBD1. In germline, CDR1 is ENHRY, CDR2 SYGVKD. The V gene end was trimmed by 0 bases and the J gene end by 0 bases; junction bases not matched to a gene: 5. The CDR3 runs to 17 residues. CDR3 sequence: CAISESGQGISSYEQYF. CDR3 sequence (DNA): TGTGCCATCAGTGAGTCGGGACAGGGGATTAGCTCCTACGAGCAGTACTTC.

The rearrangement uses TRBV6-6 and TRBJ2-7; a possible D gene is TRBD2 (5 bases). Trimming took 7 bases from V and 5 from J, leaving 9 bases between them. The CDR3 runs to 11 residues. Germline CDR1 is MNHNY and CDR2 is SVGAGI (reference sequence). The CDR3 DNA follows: TGTGCCAGCAATGCGAGGGACGAGCAGTACTTC. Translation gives CASNARDEQYF.

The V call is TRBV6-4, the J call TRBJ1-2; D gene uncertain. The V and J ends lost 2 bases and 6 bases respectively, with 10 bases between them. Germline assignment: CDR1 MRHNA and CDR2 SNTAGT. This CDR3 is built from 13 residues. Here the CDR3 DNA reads TGTGCCAGCAGTGACGGGGAATTCCATGGCTACACCTTC. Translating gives CASSDGEFHGYTF.

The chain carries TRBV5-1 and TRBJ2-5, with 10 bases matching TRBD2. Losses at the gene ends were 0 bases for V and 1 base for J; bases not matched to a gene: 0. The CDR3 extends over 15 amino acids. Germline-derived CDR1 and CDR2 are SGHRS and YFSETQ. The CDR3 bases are TGCGCCAGCAGCTTGGCTAGCGGGAGCCAAGAGACCCAGTACTTC. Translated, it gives CASSLASGSQETQYF.

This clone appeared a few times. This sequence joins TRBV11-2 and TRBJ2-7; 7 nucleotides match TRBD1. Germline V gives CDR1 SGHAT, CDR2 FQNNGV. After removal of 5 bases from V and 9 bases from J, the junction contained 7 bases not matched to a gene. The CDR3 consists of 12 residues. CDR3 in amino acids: CASSRNRGWQYF. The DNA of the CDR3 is TGTGCCAGCAGCCGTAACAGGGGTTGGCAGTACTTC.

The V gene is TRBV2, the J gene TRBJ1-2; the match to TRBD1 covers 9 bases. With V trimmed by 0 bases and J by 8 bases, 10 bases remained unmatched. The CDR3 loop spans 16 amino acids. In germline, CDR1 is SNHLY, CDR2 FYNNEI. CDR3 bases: TGTGCCAGCAGTGAAGCGCTTAGGGACAGGGCAGTCGGCTACACCTTC. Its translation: CASSEALRDRAVGYTF.

The CDR3 spells CASSFLAGTYNEQFF. Written as DNA, the CDR3 is TGTGCCAGCAGCTTTCTAGCGGGGACCTACAATGAGCAGTTCTTC. The genes are TRBV7-8 and TRBJ2-1; 9 bases are shared with TRBD2. From germline, CDR1 is SGHVS and CDR2 FQNEAQ. J was trimmed by 2 bases and V by 3 bases; bases with no gene match: 2. This CDR3 is built from 15 residues.

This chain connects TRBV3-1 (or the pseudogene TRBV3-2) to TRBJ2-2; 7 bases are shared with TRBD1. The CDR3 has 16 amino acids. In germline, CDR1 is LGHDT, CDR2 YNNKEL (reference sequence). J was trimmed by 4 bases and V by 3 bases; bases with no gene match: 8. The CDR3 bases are TGTGCCAGCAGCCACTCCGGGGACAGCACCACCGGGGAGCTGTTTTTT. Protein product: CASSHSGDSTTGELFF.